The source of this TCR beta chain is a study of neurological immune-mediated disorders. This clonotype was recorded at least ten times. The antigen remains undetermined. Findings and caveats of the study: Multiple sclerosis was found to have the least TCR clonal expansion, below healthy controls, and HTLV-1-associated myelopathy the most.

Synthesis of cDNA was accomplished via 5'RACE employing 10-nucleotide random UMIs. TCRdb reprocessed the 5' RACE reads with MiXCR, giving one entry per CDR3 protein. The table has about 60,000 distinct CDR3 sequences, around 3.4% seen once. The TCR was taken from a woman aged 60-75 years with multiple sclerosis. Sample: PBMCs.

CDR3 coding DNA: TGTGCCAGCAACCTCCCTGGGGACAGGAACACCGGGGAGCTGTTTTTT. This encodes CASNLPGDRNTGELFF. The chain links TRBV5-5 to TRBJ2-2, with 7 bases identical to TRBD1. Germline CDR1 is SGHKS and CDR2 is YYEKEE (reference sequence). The V and J ends lost 6 bases and 1 base, in that order; junction bases with no gene match: 9. The CDR3 totals 16 residues.